Below, 28 T cell receptor beta chains from the same sample are listed, as sequenced in a study of OX40 agonist ivuxolimab in advanced cancers. Library preparation employed the immunoSEQ multiplex PCR assay. This immuneACCESS table, as held by TCRdb, lists in-frame sequences with V and J called but not all clones. Of the missing ones, under half trace to an unresolved V gene in checked studies; the others have no known cause. This sample lists approximately 50,000 clones; approximately 80% were detected once. The ten largest account for about 3.9% of the sample. The specimen comprised CD4+ or CD8+ T cells sorted from blood, sampled in a trial of the OX40 agonist ivuxolimab. These receptors were obtained from an adult with an advanced solid tumor such as melanoma, head and neck, liver or kidney cancer.

The V call is TRBV18, the J call TRBJ2-7, with D possibly being TRBD1 (6 bases). Germline CDR1 KGHSH, CDR2 LQKENI. CDR3 length equals 15 residues. The V end lost 5 bases, the J end lost 6 bases, and 20 bases lay between the germline ends. The CDR3 reads CASSSRPPPGVEQYF. The CDR3 nucleotides are TGTGCCAGCTCATCGAGACCCCCGCCAGGGGTCGAGCAGTACTTC.

The gene calls are TRBV15 and TRBJ2-7, with D possibly TRBD1 on 6 matching bases. The V and J ends lost 0 bases and 2 bases respectively, with 11 bases between them. The CDR3 totals 15 residues. Germline CDR1 and CDR2: LNHNV and YYDKDF (reference sequence). CDR3 bases: TGTGCCACCAGCAGAGAGGGCAGGGGTCCCTACGAGCAGTACTTC. This translates into CATSREGRGPYEQYF.

This chain connects TRBV4-3 to TRBJ2-5; 7 nucleotides match TRBD2. With the DNA end fitting TRBJ2-7 better, the J assignment may be wrong. The CDR3 sequence is 18 residues long. Germline CDR1 and CDR2: LGHNA and YSLEER. The CDR3 DNA reads TGCGCCAGCAGCCAAGAAATTACATCGGGCGGGGGTTCCTACGAGCAGTACTTC. This codes for CASSQEITSGGGSYEQYF.

This chain links TRBV10-3 with TRBJ2-1; 8 nucleotides match TRBD2. CDR1 ENHRY and CDR2 SYGVKD come from the germline V gene. The CDR3 has 18 residues. The V and J ends lost 4 bases and 0 bases, in that order; junction bases with no gene match: 11. The CDR3 reads CAISGGLAGQSSYNEQFF. Written as DNA, the CDR3 is TGTGCCATCAGTGGAGGGCTAGCGGGTCAAAGCTCCTACAATGAGCAGTTCTTC.

This chain uses TRBV7-2 with TRBJ2-3, with a tentative D call TRBD2 (5 bases). V was trimmed by 2 bases and J by 4 bases, leaving 13 bases between them. This CDR3 has 15 residues. In germline, CDR1 is SGHTA, CDR2 FQGNSA. The CDR3 here is CASSLWLALADTQYF. Here the CDR3 DNA reads TGTGCCAGCAGCTTATGGCTAGCTCTGGCAGATACGCAGTATTTT.

The V and J genes are TRBV11-3 and TRBJ2-5, with D possibly TRBD2 on 5 matching bases. The DNA end is a closer match to TRBJ2-7, so the J assignment may be wrong. Germline-derived CDR1 and CDR2 are SGHNT and YENEEA. CDR3 length equals 15 residues. Written as DNA, the CDR3 is TGTGCCAGCAGCCCCTCGTCGGGGAGCTCCTACGAGCAGTACTTC. This sequence encodes CASSPSSGSSYEQYF.

V gene TRBV28 combines with J gene TRBJ1-5, with a weak D call TRBD1 (5 bases). The CDR3 length is 14 residues. Trimming shortened V by 4 bases and J by 8 bases, and 15 bases separated the two germline ends. CDR1 and CDR2 (germline): MDHEN, SYDVKM. The CDR3 nucleotides read TGTGCCAGCAGTTCCCGTCCAGGGTTGGAGCCCCAGCATTTT. Translation: CASSSRPGLEPQHF.

The gene calls are TRBV5-1 and TRBJ1-4; TRBD1 might be the D (6 bases). The germline gives CDR1 SGHRS, CDR2 YFSETQ. V lost 5 bases to trimming and J lost 5 bases, with 10 bases between them. This CDR3 comprises 13 residues. The CDR3 bases are TGCGCCAGCAGGGAGGGGGAAAATGAAAAACTGTTTTTT. The encoded protein is CASREGENEKLFF. Full variable domain (outside the CDR3, taken from reference TRBV5-1 and TRBJ1-4): KAGVTQTPRYLIKTRGQQVTLSCSPISGHRSVSWYQQTPGQGLQFLFEYFSETQRNKGNFPGRFSGRQFSNSRSEMNVSTLELGDSALYLCASREGENEKLFFGSGTQLSVL.

This clone was counted only a few times. V is TRBV30 and J is TRBJ2-2; maybe TRBD2 (6 bases). The length of the CDR3 is 14 residues. V lost 2 bases and J lost 2, with 9 bases in between. In germline, CDR1 is GTSNPN, CDR2 SVGIG (reference sequence). This CDR3 is CAWSWDLNTGELFF. The DNA of the CDR3 is TGTGCCTGGAGTTGGGACTTAAACACCGGGGAGCTGTTTTTT.

This clone is medium-sized in the sample. The chain couples TRBV19 to TRBJ2-7, with D possibly TRBD1 on 5 matching bases. The CDR3 runs 12 residues. Trimming left V 7 bases short and J 3 bases short, with 10 bases between. Germline V gene sequence: CDR1 LNHDA, CDR2 SQIVND (reference sequence). Written as DNA, the CDR3 is TGTGCCAGTACCTCCAGGGACTACGAGCAGTACTTC. Translated, it gives CASTSRDYEQYF. The whole variable domain, filled in from reference TRBV19 and TRBJ2-7, reads DGGITQSPKYLFRKEGQNVTLSCEQNLNHDAMYWYRQDPGQGLRLIYYSQIVNDFQKGDIAEGYSVSREKKESFPLTVTSAQKNPTAFYLCASTSRDYEQYFGPGTRLTVT.

The chain links TRBV6-4 to TRBJ2-2, with D perhaps TRBD2 (6 bases). The germline V and J ends were trimmed by 3 bases and 4 bases, with 9 bases remaining between them. The CDR3 consists of 14 residues. CDR1 and CDR2 (germline): MRHNA, SNTAGT. This CDR3 reads CASSDRLGTGELFF. The CDR3 DNA sequence: TGTGCCAGCAGTGATAGACTAGGCACCGGGGAGCTGTTTTTT.

V usage is TRBV5-4 and J usage is TRBJ2-3; D may be TRBD2 (5 bases). Germline V lookup: CDR1 SGHNT, CDR2 YYREEE (reference sequence). V gave up 4 bases and J gave up 1 base, with 13 bases separating them. The CDR3 is made up of 15 amino acids. This CDR3 is CASSPERARTDTQYF. The DNA for the CDR3 is TGTGCCAGCAGCCCAGAGAGGGCCCGCACAGATACGCAGTATTTT.

V gene TRBV5-6 combines with J gene TRBJ1-1; D unresolved. Germline-derived CDR1 and CDR2 are SGHDT and YYEEEE. V dropped 1 base and J dropped 7 bases, with 17 bases sitting between them. This CDR3 spans 15 amino acids. The CDR3 nucleotides are TGTGCCAGCAGCTTGCCGGGATCCTCCGGGATTGAAGCTTTCTTT. It is translated as CASSLPGSSGIEAFF.

The gene calls are TRBV19 and TRBJ2-7, with 11 bases lining up with TRBD1. Germline values: CDR1 LNHDA, CDR2 SQIVND (reference sequence). Trimming took 5 bases from V and 6 from J; bases not matched to a gene: 3. The CDR3 is 13 residues long. The CDR3 coding sequence is TGTGCCAGTAGTCCGGGACAGGGGGGCGAGCAGTACTTC. It codes for CASSPGQGGEQYF.

The V and J genes are TRBV5-1 and TRBJ2-3; 7 bases fit TRBD1. CDR3 length equals 13 residues. CDR1 SGHRS and CDR2 YFSETQ come from the germline V gene. The trim removed 4 bases at V and 4 bases at J, leaving 3 bases unmatched. CDR3 sequence reads: CASSETGSDTQYF. CDR3 DNA sequence: TGCGCCAGCAGCGAGACAGGGTCAGATACGCAGTATTTT.

This rearrangement joins TRBV6-1 to TRBJ2-2; D ambiguous. V lost 5 bases, J lost 3 bases, and 10 bases lay in between. The CDR3 is made up of 14 amino acids. Per the germline V gene, CDR1 is MNHNS and CDR2 is SASEGT. The CDR3 protein is CASSQQVYTGELFF. CDR3 coding DNA: TGTGCCAGCAGTCAACAAGTCTACACCGGGGAGCTGTTTTTT.

V and J are TRBV10-3 and TRBJ1-4, with D perhaps matching TRBD1 (6 bases). There are 15 residues in the CDR3. Germline loops: CDR1 ENHRY, CDR2 SYGVKD. Trimming took 6 bases from V and 4 from J, leaving 15 bases between them. The CDR3 here is CAIRERDNLNEKLFF. The CDR3 DNA follows: TGTGCCATCAGAGAGAGGGACAACCTTAATGAAAAACTGTTTTTT.

This clone occurred a few times. The chain combines TRBV14 with TRBJ1-2; D unresolved. Trimming took 2 bases from V and 2 from J, leaving 12 bases between them. The CDR3 is 15 amino acids. CDR1 is SGHDN, CDR2 FVKESK, per germline. In DNA, the CDR3 is TGTGCCAGCAGCCAACAGGTGCTGGGGAACTATGGCTACACCTTC. Its translation: CASSQQVLGNYGYTF. Variable domain in full (rest from reference TRBV14 and TRBJ1-2): EAGVTQFPSHSVIEKGQTVTLRCDPISGHDNLYWYRRVMGKEIKFLLHFVKESKQDESGMPNNRFLAERTGGTYSTLKVQPAELEDSGVYFCASSQQVLGNYGYTFGSGTRLTVV.

This clone was recorded a few times. This chain connects TRBV28 to TRBJ1-5; D may be TRBD1 (6 bases). This CDR3 is 17 amino acids long. Germline CDR1 is MDHEN and CDR2 is SYDVKM. With 3 bases removed from V and 3 bases from J, the gap between germline ends came to 18 bases. The CDR3 region has the DNA TGTGCCAGCAGTTTTGAAGGGGGAGGGGTAATCAATCAGCCCCAGCATTTT. This translates into CASSFEGGGVINQPQHF.

The rearrangement joins TRBV6-6 to TRBJ1-2, with a tentative D call TRBD1 (5 bases). Germline V gene lookup returns CDR1 MNHNY and CDR2 SVGAGI (reference sequence). V lost 8 bases, J lost 5 bases, and 9 bases lay in between. This CDR3 contains 11 residues. CDR3 sequence (DNA): TGTGCCAGCTGGGACGGGTATGGCTACACCTTC. Amino acid sequence: CASWDGYGYTF.

This chain connects TRBV19 to TRBJ2-3; D is possibly TRBD1 or TRBD2 (5 bases each). Germline assignment: CDR1 LNHDA and CDR2 SQIVND (reference sequence). Trimming took off 4 bases at V and 0 bases at J, with 14 bases between the two ends. The CDR3 runs to 16 residues. CDR3 bases: TGTGCCAGTAGTACCCGGGGCAGTCTGAGCACAGATACGCAGTATTTT. Its protein product is CASSTRGSLSTDTQYF.

The rearrangement links TRBV7-8 to TRBJ2-3; the match to TRBD1 covers 8 bases. CDR1 SGHVS and CDR2 FQNEAQ come from the germline V gene. The CDR3 spans 15 residues. The junction had 4 bases not matched to a gene; V was cut back by 2 bases and J by 3 bases. DNA for the CDR3: TGTGCCAGCAGCTTACGTACAGGGGGGACAGATACGCAGTATTTT. This encodes CASSLRTGGTDTQYF.

The V gene is TRBV12-5, the J gene TRBJ1-6; 11 bases fit TRBD1. With V trimmed by 5 bases and J by 9 bases, 9 bases remained unmatched. There are 16 residues in the CDR3. Germline V gene lookup returns CDR1 LGHNT and CDR2 FRNRAP. The CDR3 sequence is CASGPGDRGYGSPLHF. CDR3 in DNA: TGTGCTAGTGGTCCGGGGGACAGGGGGTACGGTTCACCCCTCCACTTT.

The chain employs TRBV7-7 and TRBJ2-1; no definite D call. V dropped 1 base and J dropped 5 bases, with 6 bases sitting between them. The CDR3 is 13 residues long. Germline V gene data show CDR1 as SSHAT and CDR2 as FNYEAQ (reference sequence). Here the CDR3 reads CASSLDVHNEQFF. The CDR3 DNA sequence: TGTGCCAGCAGCTTAGACGTCCACAATGAGCAGTTCTTC.

As DNA, the CDR3 is TGCGCCAGCAGCTTAACCGGGACTCACAATGAGCAGTTCTTC. It translates to CASSLTGTHNEQFF. The rearrangement joins TRBV5-1 to TRBJ2-1, with D possibly TRBD2 on 6 matching bases. Germline V gene sequence: CDR1 SGHRS, CDR2 YFSETQ. Between the trimmed V and J ends, which lost 2 bases and 5 bases, there was a span of 11 bases. CDR3 length equals 14 residues.

The chain uses TRBV18 and TRBJ1-2, with D possibly matching TRBD1 (5 bases). The V gene lost 2 bases and the J gene lost 4 bases, with 11 bases spanning the gap. Germline V lookup: CDR1 KGHSH, CDR2 LQKENI. The CDR3 totals 14 residues. The CDR3 DNA follows: TGTGCCAGCTCACCAGTGACAGAGCCCTATGGCTACACCTTC. This codes for CASSPVTEPYGYTF.

This clone came up once. J is TRBJ1-2 and V is TRBV5-5, with a possible D match to TRBD1 (5 bases). This CDR3 is 13 amino acids long. The ends were cut back, 2 bases at V and 2 bases at J, with 7 bases in the middle. The V gene's germline CDR1 is SGHKS and CDR2 YYEKEE (reference sequence). DNA of the CDR3: TGTGCCAGCAGCTTTGGGGACAACTATGGCTACACCTTC. It specifies CASSFGDNYGYTF. The full variable domain, rest sourced from reference TRBV5-5 and TRBJ1-2, is DAGVTQSPTHLIKTRGQQVTLRCSPISGHKSVSWYQQVLGQGPQFIFQYYEKEERGRGNFPDRFSARQFPNYSSELNVNALLLGDSALYLCASSFGDNYGYTFGSGTRLTVV.

The V gene is TRBV5-1, the J gene TRBJ1-2; maybe TRBD1 (5 bases). Germline V gene data show CDR1 as SGHRS and CDR2 as YFSETQ. V was trimmed by 4 bases and J by 12 bases, leaving 22 bases between them. This CDR3 is built from 14 residues. CDR3 region: CASSPQARNPQHTF. DNA of the CDR3: TGCGCCAGCAGCCCACAGGCCCGGAACCCACAGCACACCTTC.